The 7 T cell receptor beta chains below were found in one sample sequenced in a study of CD8 T cells in Susac syndrome. Random hexamers were used to reverse transcribe the RNA input (about 0.5 to 1 ug). In TCRdb, the immunoSEQ multiplex PCR reads were re-called with MiXCR into one record per CDR3 protein. The sample yields 70,000 to 100,000 distinct CDR3 sequences, about 96% seen once. Material for sequencing was CD8+ T cells from PBMCs. The receptors were sampled from a human donor with Susac syndrome.

The V gene is TRBV27, the J gene TRBJ2-7; D is ambiguous. The CDR3 runs to 15 residues. V was shortened by 6 bases and J by 1 base, with 16 bases between the two germline ends. Germline assignment: CDR1 MNHEY and CDR2 SMNVEV (reference sequence). CDR3 sequence reads: CASSSTPALSYEQYF. CDR3 DNA: TGTGCCAGCAGCTCCACTCCCGCCTTGTCCTACGAGCAGTACTTC.

V and J are TRBV29-1 and TRBJ1-2; D is ambiguous. This CDR3 region has 16 residues. Germline-derived CDR1 and CDR2 are SQVTM and ANQGSEA. The CDR3 loop is CRGPATRRRNNYGYTF. CDR3 coding DNA: TGCAGAGGCCCCGCCACGCGCAGGCGGAATAACTATGGCTACACCTTC.

The rearrangement uses TRBV4-3 and TRBJ1-1, with D possibly TRBD1 on 5 matching bases. Trimming took off 1 base at V and 6 bases at J, with 9 bases between the two ends. The germline V gene has CDR1 LGHNA and CDR2 YSLEER. The CDR3 totals 13 residues. As DNA, the CDR3 is TGCGCCAGCAGCCAAGCCGAAGGGGCTGAAGCTTTCTTT. Protein sequence: CASSQAEGAEAFF.

The rearrangement links TRBV30 to TRBJ1-2; TRBD1 is a possible D gene (5 bases). The germline V gene encodes CDR1 GTSNPN and CDR2 SVGIG (reference sequence). Trimming shortened V by 3 bases and J by 3 bases, and 8 bases separated the two germline ends. This CDR3 contains 12 residues. The CDR3 loop is CAWSPGDYGYTF. The CDR3 DNA follows: TGTGCCTGGAGCCCGGGGGACTATGGCTACACCTTC. The variable domain in full, completed from reference TRBV30 and TRBJ1-2, reads SQTIHQWPATLVQPVGSPLSLECTVEGTSNPNLYWYRQAAGRGLQLLFYSVGIGQISSEVPQNLSASRPQDRQFILSSKKLLLSDSGFYLCAWSPGDYGYTFGSGTRLTVV.

This clonotype has just one count. The rearrangement joins TRBV28 to TRBJ2-1; D not certain. Germline lookup yields CDR1 MDHEN and CDR2 SYDVKM. Between the trimmed V and J ends, which lost 6 bases and 9 bases, there was a span of 12 bases. The CDR3 length is 12 residues. DNA of the CDR3: TGTGCCAGCAGAGAGCCCGAAGCTGAGCAGTTCTTC. Protein product: CASREPEAEQFF.

The chain recombines TRBV6-5 with TRBJ2-7, with D unresolved. Germline-derived CDR1 and CDR2 are MNHEY and SVGAGI. The CDR3 extends over 12 amino acids. The V gene lost 2 bases and the J gene lost 5 bases, with 7 bases spanning the gap. CDR3 loop: CASSYNRDEQYF. In DNA form, the CDR3 reads TGTGCCAGCAGTTACAACCGAGACGAGCAGTACTTC.

The count of this clonotype is one. The chain employs TRBV11-1 and TRBJ2-3, with 8 positions matching TRBD2. The CDR3 is made up of 16 amino acids. Germline CDR1 reads SGHAT; CDR2 reads FQDESV (reference sequence). Trimming took 3 bases from V and 2 from J; bases not matched to a gene: 7. CDR3 residues: CASSFFLAGLTDTQYF. The CDR3 coding sequence is TGTGCCAGCAGCTTCTTCCTAGCGGGCCTCACAGATACGCAGTATTTT. Full variable domain (remainder filled in from reference TRBV11-1 and TRBJ2-3): EAEVAQSPRYKITEKSQAVAFWCDPISGHATLYWYRQILGQGPELLVQFQDESVVDDSQLPKDRFSAERLKGVDSTLKIQPAELGDSAMYLCASSFFLAGLTDTQYFGPGTRLTVL.